These 8 T cell receptor beta chains came from one sample sequenced in a study of radiation and T cells in renal cell carcinoma. Assay used: immunoSEQ multiplex PCR; TCRdb lists only in-frame clones, some missing. The data contain 140,000 to 150,000 clones, roughly 90% of them singletons. Specified time point: baseline pretreatment blood. Treatment reported: 15 Gy SBRT to primary tumor, nephrectomy 4 weeks later. Sequencing used blood, obtained from a patient whose treatment included radiotherapy and nephrectomy. Every receptor here comes from a woman aged 70 to 79 with renal cell carcinoma.

This chain uses TRBV30 with TRBJ1-1; D unclear. Trimming pared 0 bases from V and 7 bases from J, leaving 6 bases between. CDR1 GTSNPN and CDR2 SVGIG come from the germline V gene (reference sequence). This CDR3 contains 11 residues. The CDR3 DNA reads TGTGCCTGGAGTGTACTGAGTGAAGCTTTCTTT. Translation gives CAWSVLSEAFF.

This clone was detected once. The genes are TRBV7-9 and TRBJ2-7; D is uncertain. Per germline, CDR1 SEHNR and CDR2 FQNEAQ (reference sequence). The germline V and J ends were trimmed by 1 base and 5 bases, with 12 bases remaining between them. The CDR3 consists of 14 residues. This CDR3 is CASSLGVRSDEQYF. The CDR3 nucleotides read TGTGCCAGCAGCTTAGGGGTTCGGTCCGACGAGCAGTACTTC.

The chain couples TRBV9 to TRBJ2-3, with 11 bases that match TRBD2. The length of the CDR3 is 21 residues. Germline V gives CDR1 SGDLS, CDR2 YYNGEE. V dropped 4 bases and J dropped 2; count of bases not matched to a gene: 21. CDR3 loop: CASSPSLRDRPTSGDTDTQYF. CDR3 sequence (DNA): TGTGCCAGCAGCCCCAGTCTTCGCGACCGACCGACTAGCGGGGACACAGATACGCAGTATTTT.

This clone was seen once. The V and J genes are TRBV5-1 and TRBJ1-4, with no clear D. The CDR3 has 13 residues. CDR1 is SGHRS, CDR2 YFSETQ, per germline. The V end lost 0 bases, the J end lost 8 bases, and 8 bases lay between the germline ends. This chain's CDR3 is CASSLGWAEKLFF. CDR3 coding DNA: TGCGCCAGCAGCTTGGGTTGGGCGGAAAAACTGTTTTTT. Full variable domain (rest looked up from reference TRBV5-1 and TRBJ1-4): KAGVTQTPRYLIKTRGQQVTLSCSPISGHRSVSWYQQTPGQGLQFLFEYFSETQRNKGNFPGRFSGRQFSNSRSEMNVSTLELGDSALYLCASSLGWAEKLFFGSGTQLSVL.

V is TRBV2 and J is TRBJ2-7; 7 positions agree with TRBD1. This CDR3 region has 11 residues. J was trimmed by 5 bases and V by 8 bases; bases with no gene match: 3. CDR1 SNHLY and CDR2 FYNNEI come from the germline V gene. The CDR3 sequence is CASQTGNEQYF. Here the CDR3 DNA reads TGTGCCAGCCAGACAGGGAACGAGCAGTACTTC.

Here the CDR3 reads CAWSVQQPYGYTF. CDR3 coding DNA: TGTGCCTGGAGTGTACAACAGCCCTATGGCTACACCTTC. The chain employs TRBV30 and TRBJ1-2; D is uncertain. This CDR3 has 13 amino acids. Germline CDR1 GTSNPN, CDR2 SVGIG (reference sequence). V was trimmed by 0 bases and J by 4 bases, leaving 9 bases between them.

V is TRBV23-1 and J is TRBJ2-1; 8 bases line up with TRBD1. TRBV23-1 is known as an ORF, though its function is uncertain. V shed 4 bases and J 5 bases; nucleotides not matched to a gene: 13. The CDR3 spans 17 residues. Here the CDR3 reads CASSLAGPGQVNNEQFF. In DNA, the CDR3 is TGCGCCAGCAGTCTCGCAGGTCCGGGACAGGTAAACAATGAGCAGTTCTTC.

The chain carries TRBV5-1 and TRBJ2-1; TRBD2 agrees at 14 bases. CDR3 length: 16 amino acids. J lost 5 bases, V lost 4 bases, and 5 bases had no gene match. From germline, CDR1 is SGHRS and CDR2 YFSETQ. CDR3 DNA sequence: TGCGCCAGCAGCCCCGGACTAGCGGGGGGAAACAATGAGCAGTTCTTC. Amino acids: CASSPGLAGGNNEQFF.